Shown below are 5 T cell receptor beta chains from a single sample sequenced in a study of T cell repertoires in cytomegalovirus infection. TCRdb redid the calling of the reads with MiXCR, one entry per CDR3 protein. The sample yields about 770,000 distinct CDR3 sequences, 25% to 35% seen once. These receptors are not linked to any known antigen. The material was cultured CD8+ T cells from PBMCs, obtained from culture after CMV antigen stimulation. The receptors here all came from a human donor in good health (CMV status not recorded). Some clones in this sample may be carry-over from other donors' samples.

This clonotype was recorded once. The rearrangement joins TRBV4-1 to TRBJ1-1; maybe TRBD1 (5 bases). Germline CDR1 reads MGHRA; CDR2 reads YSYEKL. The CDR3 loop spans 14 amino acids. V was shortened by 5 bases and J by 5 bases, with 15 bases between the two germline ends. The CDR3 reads CASSFQGRMTEAFF. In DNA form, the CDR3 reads TGCGCCAGCAGCTTTCAGGGCAGAATGACTGAAGCTTTCTTT.

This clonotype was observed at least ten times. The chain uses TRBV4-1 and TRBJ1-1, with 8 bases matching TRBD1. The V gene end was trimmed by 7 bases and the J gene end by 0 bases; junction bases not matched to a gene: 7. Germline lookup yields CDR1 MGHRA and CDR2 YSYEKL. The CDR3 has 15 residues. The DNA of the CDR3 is TGCGCCAGCACCCCGGGACAGGTTATGAACACTGAAGCTTTCTTT. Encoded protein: CASTPGQVMNTEAFF.

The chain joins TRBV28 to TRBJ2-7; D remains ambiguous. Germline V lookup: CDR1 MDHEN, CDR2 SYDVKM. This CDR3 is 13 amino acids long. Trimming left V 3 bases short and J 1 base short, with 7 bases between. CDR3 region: CASSLTQSYEQYV. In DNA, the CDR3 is TGTGCCAGCAGTTTGACCCAATCCTACGAGCAGTACGTC.

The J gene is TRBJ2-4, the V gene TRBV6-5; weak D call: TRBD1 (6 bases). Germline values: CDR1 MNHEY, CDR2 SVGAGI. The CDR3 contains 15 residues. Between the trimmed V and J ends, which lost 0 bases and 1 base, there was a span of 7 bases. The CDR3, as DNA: TGTGCCAGCAGTTACTCCCAGGGGGCCAAAAACATTCAGTACTTC. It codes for CASSYSQGAKNIQYF.

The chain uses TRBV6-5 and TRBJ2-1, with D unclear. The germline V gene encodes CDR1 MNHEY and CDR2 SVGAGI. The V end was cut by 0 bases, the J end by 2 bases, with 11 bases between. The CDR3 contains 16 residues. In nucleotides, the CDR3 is TGTGCCAGCAGTTACTCGGTACAGTTCCCCTACAATGAGCAGTTCTTC. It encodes CASSYSVQFPYNEQFF.